This TCR beta chain was recorded in a study of CD8 T cells in Susac syndrome (dated by TCRdb to the late 2010s). Some background on the complete study: Of the Susac syndrome patients who were sequenced, eight were in clinical remission while about six had clinically active disease. Clonality of the CD8+ T cell repertoire was compared between roughly eleven healthy donors, approximately 14 Susac syndrome patients and around 16 multiple sclerosis patients. The study used repertoire sequencing to test whether antigen drove CD8+ T cell activation and differentiation in Susac syndrome. Susac syndrome patients were therapy-naive, on corticosteroids (some also receiving IVIg), or on IVIg alone at blood withdrawal. What the research found in general, with its limitations: Clonal expansion was observed in Susac syndrome CD8+ repertoires, with the highest expansion in CD8+ TEMRA cells and greater expansion in clinically active than in remitting patients. The number of individuals in the TCR sequencing and HLA analysis was recognized as being relatively small. Approximately 15 Susac-specific public clones were identified in the total CD8+ repertoire, and roughly five Susac-specific public clones were identified in the CD8+ TEMRA repertoire.

Comments on this clonotype: It lacks a known antigen. The junction departs from germline at one end; a sequencing error may be responsible.

Including the terminal cysteine and phenylalanine, the CDR3 comprises 14 residues. This entry keeps only the CDR3 DNA: 42 bases, framed from base 1. CDR1 and CDR2 (DFQATT, SNEGSKA) derive from the germline V gene (reference sequence). RNA was extracted using the RNeasy kit, and roughly 0.5 to 1 microgram was reverse transcribed with random hexamers. TCR beta CDR3 regions were amplified with the immunoSEQ multiplex PCR assay covering 54 Vbeta and 13 Jbeta segments. To correct PCR amplification bias, a synthetic template baseline was used for both primer optimization and computational correction. Regarding the original processing steps: Reads were assigned to V, D and J genes according to IMGT and analyzed in immunoSEQ Analyzer, with only productive sequences retained. Clonality was calculated as one minus the Shannon entropy normalized by log2 of the number of productive unique sequences. For each patient and control, public and private clones were evaluated within the 100 most prevalent clones. A clone was defined as Susac-specific if it was absent from the healthy and MS cohorts, from over 1,000 published viral clones and from other ImmuneACCESS disease sequences. In TCRdb, the public reads were trimmed at Q25 with fastp and aligned with MiXCR, with productive beta chains retained. Merged by CDR3 protein, the rows form single entries marked with the most common genes and DNA. These V and J calls are TCRdb output, not the study's own analysis. A total of 75,000 to 95,000 distinct CDR3 sequences appear in this sample, 96% of them only once. 0.5% to 0.8% of the sample goes to the ten largest clones.

Peripheral blood CD8+ and CD4+ T cells from healthy donors, Susac syndrome patients and multiple sclerosis patients were profiled using high-throughput TCR beta sequencing. Susac syndrome patients met recently defined diagnostic criteria for definite or probable disease. CD8+ TEMRA cells were enriched by FACS, while bulk CD8+ and CD4+ T cells were purified by magnetic negative isolation. Blood was collected in EDTA tubes and processed within 24 hours, with PBMCs isolated through density gradient centrifugation. PBMCs intended for TCR sequencing were cryopreserved in liquid nitrogen and were subsequently thawed in a 37 degrees C water bath. A purity of at least 90% was achieved for sorted or isolated CD4+, CD8+ and CD8+ TEMRA cells.

This receptor was taken from a human donor with Susac syndrome. Sequencing was carried out using CD8+ T cells from PBMCs. The rearrangement combines TRBV20-1 with TRBJ2-7; 11 of the junction bases match TRBD1. CDR3 sequence: CSANPGQGGYQQYF. The sequence in DNA is TGCAGTGCGAATCCGGGACAGGGGGGCTACCAGCAGTACTTC.